This T cell receptor (beta chain) was recovered during a study of patients and donors after allogeneic stem cell transplantation. This clonotype occurred many times. TCRdb analysed the RT-PCR reads with MiXCR anew, one entry per CDR3 protein. Among 400,000 to 500,000 distinct CDR3 sequences listed, 16% were seen once. Germline CDR1 is SQVTM and CDR2 is ANQGSEA. CDR3 length: 13 amino acids. V shed 1 base and J shed 3 bases, with 10 bases lying between them. The receptor was isolated from a human donor who was either an allogeneic HSCT recipient or a stem cell or donor lymphocyte infusion donor (not recorded which). It is not recorded whose cells these are; they may come from a transplant donor. The sample comprised blood, either unsorted or a sorted T cell fraction (not recorded which). This chain connects TRBV29-1 to TRBJ2-7; maybe TRBD2 (5 bases). The chain's CDR3 is CSVEGGLNYEQYF. For the CDR3, the DNA is TGCAGCGTTGAAGGTGGACTCAACTACGAGCAGTACTTC.